This T cell receptor beta chain appears in the sequencing data of a study of technical replicates of blood from several donors. From germline, CDR1 is MGHDK and CDR2 SYGVNS. The CDR3 totals 15 residues. Trimming cost V 4 bases and J 7 bases; bases outside gene matches: 6. Data came from immunoSEQ multiplex PCR; TCRdb stores just in-frame clones and leaves some out. Among about 88,000 clones listed, 95% were seen once. The genes are TRBV25-1 and TRBJ2-7; TRBD2 aligns across 14 bases. Sequenced material: T cells isolated from PBMCs. The TCR sequence derives from a human donor in good health. The CDR3 is CASSGLGLAGVEQYF. The CDR3 DNA sequence: TGTGCCAGCAGTGGGTTGGGACTAGCGGGAGTTGAGCAGTACTTC.